Each of the 8 T cell receptor beta chains below was sequenced from the same sample in a study of radiotherapy plus CTLA-4 blockade in lung cancer. Using immunoSEQ multiplex PCR, the repertoire was profiled, and TCRdb retains in-frame clones only, with some absent. Of approximately 47,000 clones detected, 50% to 70% appear once; the ten largest clones hold roughly 18%. The input for sequencing was peripheral blood, taken from a patient treated with radiotherapy plus ipilimumab. The receptors originated from a human donor with non-small cell lung cancer who had a partial response to radiotherapy plus ipilimumab.

The gene calls are TRBV18 and TRBJ2-1; D may be TRBD2 (6 bases). V gave up 3 bases and J gave up 1 base, with 13 bases separating them. The CDR3 contains 16 residues. CDR1 is KGHSH and CDR2 is LQKENI in the germline V gene. CDR3 nucleotide sequence: TGTGCCAGCTCACCTAAGGCGGGGTTGTCCTACAATGAGCAGTTCTTC. Residues: CASSPKAGLSYNEQFF.

The chain is built from TRBV11-2 and TRBJ2-7; 8 bases align to TRBD2. The CDR3 consists of 16 residues. The V gene's germline CDR1 is SGHAT and CDR2 FQNNGV. The V and J ends lost 4 bases and 3 bases, in that order; junction bases with no gene match: 11. Here the CDR3 reads CASSSASGRSIYEQYF. The CDR3 nucleotides read TGTGCCAGCAGCTCAGCTAGCGGGCGGAGTATCTACGAGCAGTACTTC.

The chain recombines TRBV6-1 with TRBJ1-6, with 7 bases matching TRBD1. Looked up from germline, CDR1 is MNHNS and CDR2 is SASEGT. The CDR3 totals 14 residues. The ends lost 5 bases at V and 7 bases at J; junction bases unmatched: 5. CDR3 region: CASSSQGDNSPLHF. The CDR3 coding sequence is TGTGCCAGCAGTTCTCAGGGGGACAATTCACCCCTCCACTTT.

CDR3 amino acids: CASAGLAGGSVFYEQYF. CDR3 DNA: TGTGCCAGCGCGGGACTAGCGGGAGGGAGCGTCTTCTACGAGCAGTACTTC. This chain joins TRBV2 and TRBJ2-7; TRBD2 matches 16 bases. This CDR3 spans 17 amino acids. Trimming cost V 8 bases and J 3 bases; bases outside gene matches: 10. Per germline, CDR1 SNHLY and CDR2 FYNNEI. The full variable domain, with the rest looked up from reference TRBV2 and TRBJ2-7, is EPEVTQTPSHQVTQMGQEVILRCVPISNHLYFYWYRQILGQKVEFLVSFYNNEISEKSEIFDDQFSVERPDGSNFTLKIRSTKLEDSAMYFCASAGLAGGSVFYEQYFGPGTRLTVT.

In this sample, this clone turned up a few times. The V call is TRBV2, the J call TRBJ2-5; 7 bases agree with TRBD1. This CDR3 region has 12 residues. The V segment lost 6 bases and the J segment 9 bases; nucleotides outside the gene matches: 7. Germline V lookup: CDR1 SNHLY, CDR2 FYNNEI. The CDR3 loop is CASRTTGMAQYF. In nucleotides, the CDR3 is TGTGCCAGCAGGACGACAGGGATGGCCCAGTACTTC.

J is TRBJ2-2 and V is TRBV2; D is unclear. V lost 7 bases and J lost 6, with 6 bases in between. The CDR3 runs 11 residues. The germline gives CDR1 SNHLY, CDR2 FYNNEI. Here the CDR3 DNA reads TGTGCCAGCACCCTCTCCGGGGAGCTGTTTTTT. Residues: CASTLSGELFF.

The gene calls are TRBV30 and TRBJ2-2; TRBD1 aligns across 9 bases. The CDR3 sequence is 13 residues long. Germline V gives CDR1 GTSNPN, CDR2 SVGIG (reference sequence). This CDR3 is CACTGGETGELFF. The CDR3 region has the DNA TGTGCTTGCACAGGGGGCGAAACCGGGGAGCTGTTTTTT.

V and J are TRBV7-9 and TRBJ2-4; possible D gene TRBD2, 5 bases. Per germline, CDR1 SEHNR and CDR2 FQNEAQ (reference sequence). Trimming took 4 bases from V and 0 from J, leaving 10 bases between them. The CDR3 spans 15 residues. The CDR3 loop reads CASSSPGLAKNIQYF. CDR3 DNA: TGTGCCAGCAGCTCTCCGGGGTTAGCCAAAAACATTCAGTACTTC.